These 17 T cell receptor beta chains came from one sample sequenced in a study of Graves' ophthalmopathy and Graves' hyperthyroidism. Scientists amplified the TCR beta CDR3 regions from RNA transcripts. RT-PCR in the first round used HTBI primers; a second-round multiplex PCR followed. TCRdb called the multiplex PCR reads again in MiXCR, with one record for every CDR3 protein. The sample holds 500,000 to 700,000 distinct CDR3 sequences; under 40% are singletons and the top ten take about 4.6%. Source material: peripheral blood or thyroid tissue (not recorded which). These receptors were taken from an adult man with Graves' hyperthyroidism.

A word on this clonotype: The junction departs from germline at one end; a sequencing error may be responsible. This chain connects TRBV11-3 to TRBJ2-7; no definite D call. This CDR3 has 15 amino acids. Germline CDR1 and CDR2: SGHNT and YENEEA. The CDR3 DNA reads TGTGCCGGCAGCTTAGATATGTCAGATTCCTACGAGCAGTACTTC. It specifies CAGSLDMSDSYEQYF. Full variable domain (missing parts from reference TRBV11-3 and TRBJ2-7): EAGVVQSPRYKIIEKKQPVAFWCNPISGHNTLYWYLQNLGQGPELLIRYENEEAVDDSQLPKDRFSAERLKGVDSTLKIQPAELGDSAVYLCAGSLDMSDSYEQYFGPGTRLTVT.

In this sample, this clonotype turned up many times. The chain carries TRBV2 and TRBJ2-5; 10 bases are shared with TRBD1. The junction had 7 bases not matched to a gene; V was cut back by 6 bases and J by 6 bases. The V gene's germline CDR1 is SNHLY and CDR2 FYNNEI. The CDR3 covers 14 residues. Here the CDR3 DNA reads TGTGCCAGCAGGTCGACAGGGGGCGGGAAGACCCAGTACTTC. Its translation: CASRSTGGGKTQYF.

This clonotype has a count of ten or more. This chain uses TRBV10-3 with TRBJ1-5, with a possible D match to TRBD1 (6 bases). Trimming stripped 3 bases from V and 0 bases from J, with 12 bases between. The CDR3 extends over 16 amino acids. The germline CDR1 and CDR2 sequences are ENHRY and SYGVKD. DNA for the CDR3: TGTGCCATCAGTGAACAGGGACCAAATAGCAATCAGCCCCAGCATTTT. Residues: CAISEQGPNSNQPQHF.

Remarks on this clonotype: A read error is possible here, since a much larger clone lies one base away. The CDR3 carries no conserved terminal phenylalanine or tryptophan, so it likely arises from a read error. The chain links TRBV5-1 to TRBJ1-2; no definite D call. Germline CDR1 SGHRS, CDR2 YFSETQ. Trimming took off 3 bases at V and 5 bases at J, with 20 bases between the two ends. CDR3 size: 16 residues. The chain's CDR3 is CASSWVPGLPDYGYTS. CDR3 nucleotide sequence: TGCGCCAGCAGCTGGGTTCCGGGTCTACCCGATTATGGCTACACCTCC.

This rearrangement joins TRBV12-3 or TRBV12-4 to TRBJ2-3, with a possible D match to TRBD2 (6 bases). V lost 6 bases to trimming and J lost 8 bases, with 15 bases between them. This CDR3 has 13 amino acids. CDR3 nucleotide sequence: TGTGCCAGCAGACCCGGGGGTTCTGGTACGCAGTATTTT. This translates into CASRPGGSGTQYF.

To note about this clonotype: This may arise from a read error, as a much more abundant clone is one base away. The V and J genes are TRBV7-2 and TRBJ2-5; D ambiguous. The CDR3 contains 12 residues. CDR1 and CDR2 (germline): SGHTA, FQGNSA. V shed 5 bases and J shed 7 bases, with 11 bases lying between them. CDR3 amino acids: CTSSRAERTQYF. CDR3 bases: TGTACCAGCAGCAGGGCCGAGAGGACCCAGTACTTC.

This clonotype was detected only a few times. This chain joins TRBV7-2 and TRBJ2-2; no firm D call. The V gene's germline CDR1 is SGHTA and CDR2 FQGNSA. The CDR3 has 14 residues. V lost 1 base, J lost 3 bases, and 6 bases lay in between. In DNA form, the CDR3 reads TGTGCCAGCAGCTTAGTACTTCACACCGGGGAGCTGTTTTTT. Its translation: CASSLVLHTGELFF. Variable domain in full (rest from reference TRBV7-2 and TRBJ2-2): GAGVSQSPSNKVTEKGKDVELRCDPISGHTALYWYRQSLGQGLEFLIYFQGNSAPDKSGLPSDRFSAERTGGSVSTLTIQRTQQEDSAVYLCASSLVLHTGELFFGEGSRLTVL.

The sample holds a few counts of this clonotype. This sequence joins TRBV29-1 and TRBJ2-1; D possibly matches TRBD1 or TRBD2 (5 bases each). Germline-derived CDR1 and CDR2 are SQVTM and ANQGSEA. The CDR3 is 13 amino acids. The V end lost 3 bases, the J end lost 5 bases, and 11 bases lay between the germline ends. CDR3 nucleotide sequence: TGCAGCGTTGATGTGGGACCCAACAATGAGCAGTTCTTC. Protein sequence: CSVDVGPNNEQFF.

The rearrangement joins TRBV12-3 or TRBV12-4 to TRBJ1-2; 9 bases align to TRBD1. This CDR3 is built from 16 residues. Trimming removed 5 bases from V and 7 bases from J; junction bases left unmatched: 14. The CDR3 protein is CASSPRAGTGFIGYTF. The CDR3 DNA reads as TGTGCCAGCAGTCCCCGCGCCGGGACAGGGTTTATTGGCTACACCTTC.

The chain combines TRBV7-8 with TRBJ2-7, with 7 bases fitting TRBD1. Germline CDR1 is SGHVS and CDR2 is FQNEAQ. There are 15 residues in the CDR3. The trim removed 5 bases at V and 7 bases at J, leaving 14 bases unmatched. In DNA, the CDR3 is TGTGCCAGCAGCGTCGGGACAGCCTCCTACAATGAGCAGTACTTC. Its translation is CASSVGTASYNEQYF.

The genes are TRBV24-1 and TRBJ2-3; D gene unclear. Germline V gives CDR1 KGHDR, CDR2 SFDVKD. The germline V and J ends were trimmed by 6 bases and 0 bases, with 12 bases remaining between them. The CDR3 is made up of 15 amino acids. The DNA for the CDR3 is TGTGCCACCAGTCGGAGTTTGTCTAGCACAGATACGCAGTATTTT. This gives the protein CATSRSLSSTDTQYF.

This clonotype has at least ten counts. V is TRBV5-8 and J is TRBJ2-7; D may be TRBD1 (5 bases). Germline V lookup: CDR1 SGHTS, CDR2 YDEGEE. The CDR3 has 13 residues. Trimming took 0 bases from V and 6 from J, leaving 10 bases between them. In nucleotides, the CDR3 is TGTGCCAGCAGCTTGGACCAGGGCGGCGAGCAGTACTTC. This translates into CASSLDQGGEQYF.

This clonotype was counted a single time. The gene calls are TRBV7-2 and TRBJ1-4; possibly TRBD1 for D (5 bases). The CDR3 length is 15 residues. The germline gives CDR1 SGHTA, CDR2 FQGNSA. Trimming pared 2 bases from V and 7 bases from J, leaving 14 bases between. DNA of the CDR3: TGTGCCAGCAGCTTAACCGGGGGGTTAGGTGAAAAACTGTTTTTT. Protein product: CASSLTGGLGEKLFF.

This clonotype was counted many times. The rearrangement joins TRBV5-8 to TRBJ2-7, with TRBD2 identical over 8 bases. The CDR3 length is 15 residues. Germline V gene data show CDR1 as SGHTS and CDR2 as YDEGEE. Unmatched junction bases numbered 5, after V lost 0 bases and J lost 3 bases. This CDR3 is CASSLGTSTNYEQYF. DNA for the CDR3: TGTGCCAGCAGCTTGGGGACTAGCACTAACTACGAGCAGTACTTC.

This clonotype has at least ten counts. The rearrangement links TRBV7-8 to TRBJ2-7; 9 nucleotides align to TRBD1. With V trimmed by 4 bases and J by 8 bases, 6 bases remained unmatched. The germline CDR1 and CDR2 sequences are SGHVS and FQNEAQ. CDR3 length: 13 amino acids. The CDR3 reads CASSSGQGAKQYF. CDR3 nucleotide sequence: TGTGCCAGCAGCTCGGGACAGGGTGCCAAGCAGTACTTC.

The chain is built from TRBV20-1 and TRBJ2-1; 15 positions match TRBD2. CDR3 length: 16 residues. Germline V gives CDR1 DFQATT, CDR2 SNEGSKA (reference sequence). Unmatched junction bases numbered 5, after V lost 0 bases and J lost 8 bases. CDR3 region: CSARDSGLAGGDEQFF. The DNA for the CDR3 is TGCAGTGCTAGAGATTCCGGACTAGCGGGAGGGGATGAGCAGTTCTTC.

This clonotype was detected a few times. V and J are TRBV27 and TRBJ1-1, with D unresolved. The CDR3 consists of 13 residues. Germline CDR1 reads MNHEY; CDR2 reads SMNVEV (reference sequence). Trimming took off 8 bases at V and 1 base at J, with 11 bases between the two ends. The CDR3 nucleotides are TGTGCCAGCCGAATAACAGAGAACACTGAAGCTTTCTTT. Amino acid sequence: CASRITENTEAFF.